These 11 T cell receptor beta chains were sequenced from one sample in a study of a mutant IDH1 vaccine in newly diagnosed glioma. The antigens for these receptors are not known. Generated by immunoSEQ multiplex PCR, the TCRdb table keeps only in-frame clones and is missing some. Of more than 30,000 clones in the sample, approximately 89% were seen once. Noted time point: week 47, end of study. With topical imiquimod, each dose of the vaccine consisted of 300 ug of mutant IDH1 20-mer peptide. The sample here was PBMCs, taken from a glioma patient whose treatment included an IDH1 peptide vaccine. All receptors derive from a man in his forties or fifties with glioma.

The chain has TRBV5-1 and TRBJ2-2; 10 bases map to TRBD2. Germline values: CDR1 SGHRS, CDR2 YFSETQ. CDR3 length equals 17 residues. The ends lost 0 bases at V and 1 base at J; junction bases unmatched: 3. The chain's CDR3 is CASSLDSSGGNTGELFF. The CDR3 DNA sequence: TGCGCCAGCAGCTTGGATTCTAGCGGGGGGAACACCGGGGAGCTGTTTTTT.

V usage is TRBV4-1 and J usage is TRBJ2-5, with D unclear. The CDR3 is made up of 15 amino acids. Trimming cost V 4 bases and J 5 bases, with 17 bases left between them. Germline V CDR1 and CDR2: MGHRA, YSYEKL. In DNA, the CDR3 is TGCGCCAGCAGCCCCCCCGGACGGACCAATGAGACCCAGTACTTC. This codes for CASSPPGRTNETQYF.

Here the CDR3 DNA reads TGTGCCAGCAGCCTGGACAGGGTAGGTGGCTACACCTTC. Translated, it gives CASSLDRVGGYTF. The chain is built from TRBV6-1 and TRBJ1-2, with TRBD1 matching over 8 bases. The junction had 7 bases not matched to a gene; V was cut back by 6 bases and J by 7 bases. The CDR3 covers 13 residues. CDR1 MNHNS and CDR2 SASEGT come from the germline V gene.

This clone was seen just once. The rearrangement links TRBV6-1 to TRBJ2-4; the D is unclear. V was clipped by 0 bases and J by 8 bases, with 11 bases between them. The CDR3 spans 14 residues. Per germline, CDR1 MNHNS and CDR2 SASEGT. The CDR3 loop reads CASSEARPGDIQYF. Written as DNA, the CDR3 is TGTGCCAGCAGTGAAGCGCGTCCTGGCGACATTCAGTACTTC.

V and J are TRBV19 and TRBJ1-1; D is unclear. V was pared by 4 bases and J by 1 base, with 4 bases between. The germline V gene encodes CDR1 LNHDA and CDR2 SQIVND (reference sequence). There are 12 residues in the CDR3. The CDR3 DNA follows: TGTGCCAGTAGTAAAGCGAACACTGAAGCTTTCTTT. Protein: CASSKANTEAFF.

This chain links TRBV7-2 with TRBJ2-5; D could derive from TRBD1 or TRBD2 (5 bases each). There are 14 residues in the CDR3. V was pared by 2 bases and J by 2 bases, with 9 bases between. CDR1 and CDR2 (germline): SGHTA, FQGNSA. CDR3 bases: TGTGCCAGCAGCTTAAACGGGGCACAAGAGACCCAGTACTTC. This sequence encodes CASSLNGAQETQYF.

A word on this clone: One end of the junction is discordant with germline, which a read error may explain. Other DNA variants within this sample encode the same CDR3. The V gene is TRBV2, the J gene TRBJ1-2, with D possibly matching TRBD1 (6 bases). In germline, CDR1 is SNHLY, CDR2 FYNNEI. The CDR3 has 14 amino acids. For the CDR3, the DNA is TGTGCCAGCAGTGAACGAAGGGGGGACTATGGCTATACCTTC. It is translated as CASSERRGDYGYTF.

The CDR3 region is CASSLGHGTSGQETQYF. As DNA, the CDR3 is TGTGCCAGCAGCTTGGGCCACGGGACTAGCGGTCAAGAGACCCAGTACTTC. The V and J genes are TRBV7-9 and TRBJ2-5; the match to TRBD2 covers 11 bases. This CDR3 region has 17 residues. Trimming removed 3 bases from V and 2 bases from J; junction bases left unmatched: 8. Germline CDR1 SEHNR, CDR2 FQNEAQ (reference sequence).

The J gene is TRBJ1-2, the V gene TRBV18; TRBD1 agrees at 7 bases. This CDR3 is 14 amino acids long. The germline V gene encodes CDR1 KGHSH and CDR2 LQKENI. Germline trimming cut 0 bases from V and 2 bases from J; bases unmatched to any gene: 0. CDR3 bases: TGTGCCAGCTCACCACCGGGACAGAACTATGGCTACACCTTC. As protein: CASSPPGQNYGYTF. The whole variable domain, remainder taken from reference TRBV18 and TRBJ1-2, is NAGVMQNPRHLVRRRGQEARLRCSPMKGHSHVYWYRQLPEEGLKFMVYLQKENIIDESGMPKERFSAEFPKEGPSILRIQQVVRGDSAAYFCASSPPGQNYGYTFGSGTRLTVV.

The chain couples TRBV5-1 to TRBJ2-5; no clear D gene. CDR3 size: 14 residues. Germline CDR1 is SGHRS and CDR2 is YFSETQ. The V and J ends lost 4 bases and 5 bases respectively, with 15 bases between them. CDR3 sequence (DNA): TGCGCCAGCAGCCCCTACACCCTGGTCGAGACCCAGTACTTC. Translated: CASSPYTLVETQYF.

The rearrangement joins TRBV7-6 to TRBJ2-7; no definite D call. Trimming cost V 1 base and J 3 bases, with 10 bases left between them. The CDR3 contains 14 residues. Germline V gene lookup returns CDR1 SGHVS and CDR2 FNYEAQ. The CDR3 is CASSLGGVYYEQYF. CDR3 coding DNA: TGTGCCAGCAGCTTAGGAGGTGTTTACTACGAGCAGTACTTC.